This is a list of T cell receptor beta chains from one sample in a study of human thymus T cells. Profiling relied on immunoSEQ multiplex PCR, and the TCRdb table lists in-frame clones only, not all of them. The data hold roughly 60,000 clones, with over 85% observed a single time. Sequences were obtained from blood. The source is a boy younger than two with a congenital heart defect but otherwise immunologically healthy. CDR3s include the opening cysteine and the closing phenylalanine or tryptophan. D genes are given only for firm matches. Size tells how often a clone was seen (once, few, many) or the class of an expanded clone, and some rows leave it out.

>TRBJ2-7|.|TRBV5-1|.
CASSPLGLLPYEQYF
TGCGCCAGCAGCCCCCTCGGACTCCTCCCCTACGAGCAGTACTTC
>TRBJ1-2|TRBD1|TRBV5-1|once
CASSLLRGQGDGYTF
TGCGCCAGCAGCTTGTTACGCGGACAGGGCGATGGCTACACCTTC
>TRBJ2-1|TRBD2|TRBV23-1|.
CASSQSPGGHRNEQFF
TGCGCCAGCAGTCAATCGCCGGGGGGGCACCGGAATGAGCAGTTCTTC
>TRBJ1-5|.|TRBV10-1|.
CASRGQPQHF
TGCGCCAGCAGGGGCCAGCCCCAGCATTTT
>TRBJ1-2|.|TRBV7-8|.
CASSLGGNYGYTF
TGTGCCAGCAGCTTAGGGGGCAACTATGGCTACACCTTC
>TRBJ1-1|.|TRBV14|.
CASSPLGYDTEAFF
TGTGCCAGCAGCCCATTGGGGTACGACACTGAAGCTTTCTTT
>TRBJ2-5|.|TRBV4-1|.
CASSQSRQETQYF
TGCGCCAGCAGCCAATCCCGCCAAGAGACCCAGTACTTC
>TRBJ2-2|.|TRBV5-1|.
CASSLAAGNTGELFF
TGCGCCAGCAGCTTGGCAGCGGGGAACACCGGGGAGCTGTTTTTT
>TRBJ2-1|.|TRBV7-2|.
CASSLRGGSSYNEQFF
TGTGCCAGCAGCTTAAGAGGAGGGAGCTCCTACAATGAGCAGTTCTTC
>TRBJ2-2|TRBD2|TRBV2|.
CASRSAGGLTGELFF
TGTGCCAGCAGATCGGCGGGGGGACTCACCGGGGAGCTGTTTTTT
>TRBJ2-1|TRBD1|TRBV6-5|.
CASKGQRTQFF
TGTGCCAGCAAGGGACAGCGGACTCAGTTCTTC
>TRBJ2-7|TRBD1|TRBV27|once
CASSGGTGGYEQYF
TGTGCCAGCAGTGGCGGGACAGGGGGTTACGAGCAGTACTTC
>TRBJ2-7|TRBD1|TRBV5-5|.
CASSSPGGRYEQYF
TGTGCCAGCAGTTCCCCAGGGGGCCGGTACGAGCAGTACTTC
>TRBJ2-1|TRBD2|TRBV11-3|.
CASRPLAGGPSNEQFF
TGTGCCAGCAGGCCCCTAGCGGGGGGGCCTTCCAATGAGCAGTTCTTC
>TRBJ1-2|.|TRBV28|.
CASSLSPGDGYGYTF
TGTGCCAGCAGTTTATCTCCGGGGGATGGCTATGGCTACACCTTC
>TRBJ1-5|TRBD1|TRBV7-2|.
CASSDRGNQPQHF
TGTGCCAGCAGCGACAGGGGCAATCAGCCCCAGCATTTT
>TRBJ1-1|.|TRBV10-3|.
CAISEGTHDEAFF
TGTGCCATCAGTGAAGGCACGCACGATGAAGCTTTCTTT
>TRBJ2-5|.|TRBV11-3|.
CASSYRASRVPETQYF
TGTGCCAGCAGCTACCGGGCCTCGCGGGTTCCGGAGACCCAGTACTTC
>TRBJ2-1|.|TRBV5-6|.
CASSLVSSYNEQFF
TGTGCCAGCAGCTTGGTTTCTAGCTATAATGAGCAGTTCTTC
>TRBJ2-3|.|TRBV6-6|.
CASSFYTDTQYF
TGTGCCAGCAGTTTTTACACAGATACGCAGTATTTT
>TRBJ1-2|TRBD1|TRBV28|.
CASIRKLGQGGRGYTF
TGTGCCAGCATAAGGAAGCTAGGACAGGGAGGAAGAGGCTACACCTTC
>TRBJ2-7|TRBD2|TRBV10-3|.
CAISDTSGQFYEQYF
TGTGCCATCAGTGACACTAGCGGCCAATTCTACGAGCAGTACTTC
>TRBJ2-1|TRBD2|TRBV4-3|.
CASSQEAGTRSYNEQFF
TGCGCCAGCAGCCAAGAGGCCGGGACTAGATCCTACAATGAGCAGTTCTTC
>TRBJ2-2|.|TRBV29-1|.
CSVALSAGIPDRNTGELFF
TGCAGCGTTGCACTCTCCGCCGGGATCCCGGACAGGAACACCGGGGAGCTGTTTTTT
>TRBJ1-1|.|TRBV28|.
CASRPTRNTEAFF
TGTGCCAGCAGGCCCACAAGAAACACTGAAGCTTTCTTT
>TRBJ2-3|TRBD2|TRBV7-8|.
CASSVSTRTRSSPQYF
TGTGCCAGCAGCGTTAGTACGAGGACTAGGTCTAGCCCGCAGTATTTT
>TRBJ1-1|TRBD1|TRBV5-6|.
CASLLGQGGMNTEAFF
TGTGCCAGCCTCCTTGGACAGGGAGGAATGAACACTGAAGCTTTCTTT
>TRBJ2-5|.|TRBV11-2|.
CASSLEYGQLQETQYF
TGTGCCAGCAGCTTAGAGTATGGTCAGCTCCAAGAGACCCAGTACTTC
>TRBJ2-7|.|TRBV7-2|.
CASSLASSYEQYF
TGTGCCAGCAGCTTAGCTAGCTCCTACGAGCAGTACTTC
>TRBJ2-7|.|TRBV25-1|.
CASRGQGLGKEQYF
TGTGCCAGCAGAGGCCAGGGATTGGGGAAGGAGCAGTACTTC
>TRBJ2-3|.|TRBV7-3|.
CASSLTPTFQDTQYF
TGTGCCAGCAGCTTAACACCCACCTTTCAGGATACGCAGTATTTT
>TRBJ2-1|TRBD2|TRBV19|.
CASSIVGLAGFNEQFF
TGTGCCAGTAGTATAGTCGGACTAGCGGGTTTCAATGAGCAGTTCTTC